The entry below gives a single TCR beta chain sequence along with its context. This sample is part of a study of blood T cell repertoires in COVID-19. Looking at the study overall: Researchers got acute and convalescent COVID-19 samples from the United States, Italy and Spain.

Germline CDR1 reads SGHNT; CDR2 reads YYREEE (reference sequence). The CDR3 totals 14 residues. Trimming cost V 4 bases and J 0 bases; bases outside gene matches: 4. As originally analysed: Amplification with reference gene primers provided the estimates of nucleated cell counts. Only in-frame clones appear in the TCRdb table, and some are missing; sequencing was by immunoSEQ multiplex PCR. That table gives V, J and clone size, and the DNA gave D and trimming. The sample has 95,000 to 150,000 clones; 85% to 90% are singletons. The sequenced sample consisted of peripheral blood. This rearrangement joins TRBV5-4 to TRBJ2-7; TRBD1 aligns across 7 bases. This clonotype originated in a man older than 75 with active or convalescent COVID-19. CDR3 in DNA: TGTGCCAGCAGCGTTGACAGGGCCTCCTACGAGCAGTACTTC. Encoded protein: CASSVDRASYEQYF. Drawing the rest from reference TRBV5-4 and TRBJ2-7, the complete variable domain is ETGVTQSPTHLIKTRGQQVTLRCSSQSGHNTVSWYQQALGQGPQFIFQYYREEENGRGNFPPRFSGLQFPNYSSELNVNALELDDSALYLCASSVDRASYEQYFGPGTRLTVT.